The clone carrying this T cell receptor beta chain was seen a few times. The data belong to a study of T-cell memory formation after mild COVID-19. TCRdb re-analysed the 5' RACE reads in MiXCR, keeping a single row per CDR3 protein. The sample has a few hundred thousand distinct CDR3 sequences, roughly 15% seen once. V was pared by 6 bases and J by 9 bases, with 12 bases between. This CDR3 has 12 amino acids. The receptor was derived from a man aged 18 to 29 who had mild COVID-19 (a few samples of this study predate the infection). Cell type and time point are not known. Sample: PBMCs or a T cell subset sorted from them (not recorded which). The V and J genes are TRBV12-3 or TRBV12-4 and TRBJ2-1, with D perhaps matching TRBD1 (6 bases). The CDR3 region has the DNA TGTGCCAGCAGCATACAGGGATTTGAGCAGTTCTTC. Protein product: CASSIQGFEQFF.